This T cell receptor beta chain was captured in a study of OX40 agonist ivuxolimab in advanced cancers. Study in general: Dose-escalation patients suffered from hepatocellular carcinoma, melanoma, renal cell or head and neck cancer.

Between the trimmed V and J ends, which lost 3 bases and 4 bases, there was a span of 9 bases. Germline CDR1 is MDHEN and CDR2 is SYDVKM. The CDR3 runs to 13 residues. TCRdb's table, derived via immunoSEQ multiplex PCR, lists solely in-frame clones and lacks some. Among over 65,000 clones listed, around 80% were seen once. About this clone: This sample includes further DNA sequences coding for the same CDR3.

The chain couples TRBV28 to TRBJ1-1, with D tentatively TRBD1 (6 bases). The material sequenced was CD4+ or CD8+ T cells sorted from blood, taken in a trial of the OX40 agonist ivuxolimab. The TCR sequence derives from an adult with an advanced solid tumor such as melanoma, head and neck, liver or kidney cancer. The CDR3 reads CASSFRGGTEAFF. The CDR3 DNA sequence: TGTGCCAGCAGTTTTAGGGGGGGCACTGAAGCTTTCTTT.